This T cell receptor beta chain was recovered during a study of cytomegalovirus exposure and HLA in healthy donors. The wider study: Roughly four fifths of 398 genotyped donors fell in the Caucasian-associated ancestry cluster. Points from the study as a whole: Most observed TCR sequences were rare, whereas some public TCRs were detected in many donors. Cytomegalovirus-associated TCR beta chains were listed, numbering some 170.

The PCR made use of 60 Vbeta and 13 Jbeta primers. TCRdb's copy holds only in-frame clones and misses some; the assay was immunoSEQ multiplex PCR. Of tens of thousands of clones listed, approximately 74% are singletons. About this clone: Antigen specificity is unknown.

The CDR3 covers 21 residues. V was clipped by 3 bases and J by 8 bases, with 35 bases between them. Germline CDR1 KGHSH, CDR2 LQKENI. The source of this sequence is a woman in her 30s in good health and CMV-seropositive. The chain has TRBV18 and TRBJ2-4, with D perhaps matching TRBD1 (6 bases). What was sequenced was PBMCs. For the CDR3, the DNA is TGTGCCAGCTCACCGGACGCGTCTACCCCAGGGACATTCATTCCCAGGGACATTCAGTACTTC. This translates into CASSPDASTPGTFIPRDIQYF.